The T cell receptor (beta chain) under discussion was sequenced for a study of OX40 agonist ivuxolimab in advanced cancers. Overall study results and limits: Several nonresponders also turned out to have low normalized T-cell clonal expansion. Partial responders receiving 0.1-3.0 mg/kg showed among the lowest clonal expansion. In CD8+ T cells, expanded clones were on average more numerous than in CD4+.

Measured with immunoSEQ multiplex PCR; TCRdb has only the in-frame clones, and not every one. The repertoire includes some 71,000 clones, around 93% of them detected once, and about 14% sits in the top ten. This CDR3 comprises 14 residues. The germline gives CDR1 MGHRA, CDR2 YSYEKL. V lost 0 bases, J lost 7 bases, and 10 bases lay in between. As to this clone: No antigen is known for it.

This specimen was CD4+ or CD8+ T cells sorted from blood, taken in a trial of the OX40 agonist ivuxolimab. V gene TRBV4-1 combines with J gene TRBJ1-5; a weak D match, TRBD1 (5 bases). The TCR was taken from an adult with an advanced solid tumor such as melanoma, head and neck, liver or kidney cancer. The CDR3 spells CASSQDAGGQPQHF. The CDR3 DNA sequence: TGCGCCAGCAGCCAAGATGCCGGGGGGCAGCCCCAGCATTTT.